A selection of T cell receptor beta chains follows, all from one sample in a study of OX40 agonist ivuxolimab in advanced cancers. Sequencing used immunoSEQ multiplex PCR; TCRdb keeps in-frame clones, though not all of them. The sample holds about 74,000 clones; about 81% are singletons and the top ten take around 6.6%. This sample comprised CD4+ or CD8+ T cells sorted from blood, obtained in a trial of the OX40 agonist ivuxolimab. These receptors were taken from an adult with an advanced solid tumor such as melanoma, head and neck, liver or kidney cancer. The CDR3 runs from the conserved cysteine through the conserved F or W. Clone size, where shown, is once, few, many, or a class for clones that have expanded.

V gene: TRBV11-2
CDR3 length: 15
clone size: -
J gene: TRBJ2-7
CDR3 protein: CASSSPRSSSYEQYF

V gene: TRBV25-1
CDR3 length: 12
clone size: -
J gene: TRBJ2-2
CDR3 protein: CASSVVAGELFF

V gene: TRBV14
CDR3 length: 16
clone size: -
J gene: TRBJ1-6
CDR3 protein: CASSLGAGFPNSPLHF

V gene: TRBV5-1
CDR3 length: 16
clone size: -
J gene: TRBJ2-1
CDR3 protein: CASSLARQGAYNEQFF

V gene: TRBV6-1
CDR3 length: 15
clone size: once
J gene: TRBJ1-2
CDR3 protein: CASSEGGRVSYGYTF

V gene: TRBV9
CDR3 length: 13
clone size: -
J gene: TRBJ1-5
CDR3 protein: CASSVGLGQPQHF

V gene: TRBV2
CDR3 length: 16
clone size: -
J gene: TRBJ2-5
CDR3 protein: CASITWASGREETQYF

V gene: TRBV7-9
CDR3 length: 13
clone size: -
J gene: TRBJ2-7
CDR3 protein: CASSATPQVEQYF

V gene: TRBV5-4
CDR3 length: 14
clone size: -
J gene: TRBJ2-1
CDR3 protein: CASSPRATDNEQFF

V gene: TRBV28
CDR3 length: 15
clone size: -
J gene: TRBJ2-7
CDR3 protein: CASSLPGQGSYEQYF

V gene: TRBV25-1
CDR3 length: 14
clone size: -
J gene: TRBJ1-4
CDR3 protein: CASSGNRVNEKLFF

V gene: TRBV6-6
CDR3 length: 13
clone size: once
J gene: TRBJ1-1
CDR3 protein: CASTPGGDTEAFF

V gene: TRBV6-1
CDR3 length: 14
clone size: -
J gene: TRBJ2-3
CDR3 protein: CASSAGTSTDTQYF

V gene: TRBV28
CDR3 length: 14
clone size: -
J gene: TRBJ2-5
CDR3 protein: CASSSEGGEETQYF

V gene: TRBV21-1
CDR3 length: 21
clone size: -
J gene: TRBJ2-3
CDR3 protein: CASRGRSLPPDSRGNTDTQYF

V gene: TRBV5-1
CDR3 length: 17
clone size: few
J gene: TRBJ1-6
CDR3 protein: CASSLEEVTWPGSPLHF

V gene: TRBV7-6
CDR3 length: 13
clone size: -
J gene: TRBJ1-2
CDR3 protein: CASSFNSNYGYTF

V gene: TRBV6-5
CDR3 length: 14
clone size: -
J gene: TRBJ2-3
CDR3 protein: CASGSGLHTDTQYF

V gene: TRBV2
CDR3 length: 12
clone size: -
J gene: TRBJ2-5
CDR3 protein: CASKDREATQYF

V gene: TRBV13
CDR3 length: 15
clone size: -
J gene: -
CDR3 protein: CASSDSRIGSYEQYF

V gene: TRBV28
CDR3 length: 10
clone size: few
J gene: TRBJ2-5
CDR3 protein: CASSSETQYF

V gene: TRBV28
CDR3 length: 16
clone size: -
J gene: TRBJ1-4
CDR3 protein: CASSPGVGEINEKLFF

V gene: TRBV27
CDR3 length: 15
clone size: once
J gene: TRBJ2-7
CDR3 protein: CASSIGTSGAYEQYF

V gene: TRBV4-1
CDR3 length: 15
clone size: once
J gene: TRBJ1-5
CDR3 protein: CASSQGGGLHQPQHF

V gene: TRBV9
CDR3 length: 16
clone size: -
J gene: TRBJ2-2
CDR3 protein: CASSPGPGQRAGELFF

V gene: TRBV5-1
CDR3 length: 15
clone size: -
J gene: TRBJ2-2
CDR3 protein: CASSVTGANTGELFF

V gene: TRBV5-4
CDR3 length: 17
clone size: -
J gene: TRBJ2-7
CDR3 protein: CASSLDPPGHNSYEQYF

V gene: TRBV5-4
CDR3 length: 16
clone size: once
J gene: TRBJ2-2
CDR3 protein: CASSPKGDPGAGELFF

V gene: TRBV5-6
CDR3 length: 16
clone size: -
J gene: TRBJ1-5
CDR3 protein: CASSFGTGRRNQPQHF

V gene: TRBV2
CDR3 length: 12
clone size: -
J gene: TRBJ1-4
CDR3 protein: CASSHRTEKLFF

V gene: TRBV10-2
CDR3 length: 13
clone size: -
J gene: TRBJ1-5
CDR3 protein: CASSADSNQPQHF

V gene: TRBV14
CDR3 length: 15
clone size: -
J gene: TRBJ1-1
CDR3 protein: CASSQYAGTGGGAFF

V gene: TRBV4-1
CDR3 length: 14
clone size: -
J gene: TRBJ2-5
CDR3 protein: CASSREAGGETQYF

V gene: TRBV28
CDR3 length: 14
clone size: -
J gene: TRBJ2-6
CDR3 protein: CASLLSGGANVLTF

V gene: TRBV7-9
CDR3 length: 18
clone size: -
J gene: TRBJ2-3
CDR3 protein: CASKGADRGLLRGDTQYF

V gene: TRBV27
CDR3 length: 11
clone size: -
J gene: TRBJ2-3
CDR3 protein: CASRRTDTQYF

V gene: TRBV6-1
CDR3 length: 14
clone size: once
J gene: TRBJ2-7
CDR3 protein: CASSLDRGTYEQYF

V gene: TRBV10-3
CDR3 length: 14
clone size: -
J gene: TRBJ1-5
CDR3 protein: CAIRPQGKNQPQHF

V gene: TRBV30
CDR3 length: 13
clone size: -
J gene: TRBJ2-5
CDR3 protein: CAWAGTVLETQYF

V gene: TRBV7-2
CDR3 length: 13
clone size: -
J gene: TRBJ2-7
CDR3 protein: CASRETLLYEQYF